This T cell receptor (beta chain) emerged from a study of blood T cell repertoires in COVID-19. Study details: The United States, Italy and Spain were the sources of the acute and convalescent COVID-19 samples.

V was pared by 4 bases and J by 6 bases, with 19 bases between. This CDR3 region has 15 residues. CDR1 SGHRS and CDR2 YFSETQ come from the germline V gene. Original processing methods: It was from reference gene primer amplification that nucleated cell counts were estimated. Only in-frame clones appear in the TCRdb table, and some are missing; sequencing was by immunoSEQ multiplex PCR. V, J and clone size were drawn from that table, and D and trimming were deduced from the DNA. Of over 200,000 clones listed, over 75% were seen once; the top ten hold 6% to 9.5%. The receptor was isolated from a woman older than 75 with acute or convalescent COVID-19. Material: peripheral blood. The V and J genes are TRBV5-1 and TRBJ1-1; D possibly corresponds to TRBD1 (6 bases). The CDR3 loop reads CASSTNRAGDPEAFF. CDR3 coding DNA: TGCGCCAGCAGCACCAACAGGGCCGGGGACCCTGAAGCTTTCTTT.